The clone carrying this T cell receptor (beta chain) was seen ten or more times. What it binds is unknown. The sample originates from a study of read filtering for tumor transcriptome and immune sequencing. Study results and caveats: The sorted CD138-negative fraction was a mixed bone marrow immune population, not purified T cells.

The CDR3 runs 17 residues. Germline V CDR1 and CDR2: SQVTM, ANQGSEA. The V gene lost 4 bases and the J gene lost 1 base, with 22 bases spanning the gap. The library was built from about 370 ng RNA with molecular barcoded adaptors for alpha/delta and beta/gamma chains. TCRdb re-derived calls from the reads in MiXCR, one entry per CDR3 protein. The sample has fewer than 45,000 distinct CDR3 sequences; approximately 10% are singletons. V is TRBV29-1 and J is TRBJ1-1; D is possibly TRBD1 (6 bases). The TCR originated in a donor over 35 with multiple myeloma. The sample comprised a population of CD138-negative cells sorted from bone marrow. The CDR3 nucleotides read TGCAGCGTTGGGGGGGGCCCCGGGGCTGGGAAGAACACTGAAGCTTTCTTT. It encodes CSVGGGPGAGKNTEAFF.